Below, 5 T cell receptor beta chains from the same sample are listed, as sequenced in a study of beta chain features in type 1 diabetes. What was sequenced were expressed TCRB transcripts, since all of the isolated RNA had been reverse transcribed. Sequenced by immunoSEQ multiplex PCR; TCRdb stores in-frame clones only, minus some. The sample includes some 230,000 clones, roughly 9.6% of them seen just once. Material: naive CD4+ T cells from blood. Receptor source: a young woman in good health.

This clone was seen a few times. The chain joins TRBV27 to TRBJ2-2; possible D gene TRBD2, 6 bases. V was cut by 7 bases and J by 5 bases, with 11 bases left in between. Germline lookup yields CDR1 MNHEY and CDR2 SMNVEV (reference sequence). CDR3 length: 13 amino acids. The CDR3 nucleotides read TGTGCCAGCAAACATCGGGGGACCGGGGAGCTGTTTTTT. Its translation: CASKHRGTGELFF.

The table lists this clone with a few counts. The CDR3 spells CASGMNRASGELFF. The CDR3 nucleotides are TGTGCTAGTGGTATGAACAGGGCTAGCGGGGAGCTGTTTTTT. The chain links TRBV12-5 to TRBJ2-2; TRBD1 might be the D (6 bases). Germline V gene data show CDR1 as LGHNT and CDR2 as FRNRAP. The CDR3 is 14 amino acids. Trimming shortened V by 5 bases and J by 7 bases, and 14 bases separated the two germline ends.

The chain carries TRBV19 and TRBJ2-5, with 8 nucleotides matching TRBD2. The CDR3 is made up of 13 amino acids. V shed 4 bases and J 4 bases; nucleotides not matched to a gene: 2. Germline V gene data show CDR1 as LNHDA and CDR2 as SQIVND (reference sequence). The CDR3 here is CASSKGLAETQYF. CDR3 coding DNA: TGTGCCAGTAGTAAAGGACTAGCAGAGACCCAGTACTTC.

CDR3 DNA: TGCGCCAGCAGCCATTCGGACAGAAACTATGGCTACACCTTC. This sequence encodes CASSHSDRNYGYTF. The rearrangement uses TRBV10-2 and TRBJ1-2; possibly TRBD1 for D (6 bases). Germline V gives CDR1 WSHSY, CDR2 SAAADI. Trimming removed 6 bases from V and 2 bases from J, with 13 bases in between. The CDR3 is 14 amino acids.

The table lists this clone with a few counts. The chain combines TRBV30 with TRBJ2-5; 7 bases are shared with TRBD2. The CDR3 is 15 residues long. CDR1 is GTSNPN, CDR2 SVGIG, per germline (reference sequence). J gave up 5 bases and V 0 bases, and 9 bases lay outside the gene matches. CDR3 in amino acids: CAWSVVGGSRETQYF. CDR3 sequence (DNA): TGTGCCTGGAGTGTAGTTGGCGGGAGTAGGGAGACCCAGTACTTC.